This T cell receptor (beta chain) is from a study of blood T cell repertoires in COVID-19. The wider study: There were acute and convalescent COVID-19 samples, and they came from the United States, Italy and Spain. T cells, B-cell-depleted T cells, or PBMCs supplied cDNA or gDNA.

Original processing methods: Amplification of reference gene primers provided the estimated nucleated cell counts. Here immunoSEQ multiplex PCR was the method, and the copy in TCRdb shows in-frame clones only, minus some. The DNA gave D and trimming, while V, J and clone size come from that table. The data contain roughly 82,000 clones, about 92% of them singletons. The receptor was isolated from a woman in her forties or fifties in a cohort sampled during active COVID-19. Sequenced: peripheral blood.

The CDR3: CASSQVGGAWDSYNEQFF. CDR3 nucleotide sequence: TGCGCCAGCAGCCAAGTTGGGGGGGCCTGGGACTCCTACAATGAGCAGTTCTTC. The chain carries TRBV4-1 and TRBJ2-1, with D perhaps matching TRBD2 (7 bases). The CDR3 spans 18 residues. Trimming cost V 1 base and J 0 bases, with 16 bases left between them. Germline V CDR1 and CDR2: MGHRA, YSYEKL.